This T cell receptor (beta chain) was sequenced during a study of human T cells and chemical hapten exposure. The overall study: Researchers reported sensitizing a 2 cm by 2 cm upper inner arm skin site with 2% DPC. The patch tests put 0.01% DPC on the skin of the upper back and were read 6 days later.

Time point described: pre-sensitization, week 0. Treatment meaning: therapeutic diphenylcyclopropenone sensitization with weekly scalp DPC. Unfractionated whole blood was the source of the extracted total RNA. Single cDNA molecules in the library carried unique molecular identifiers attached during preparation. TCRdb recomputed calls from the RACE reads with MiXCR, one row per CDR3 protein. The table lists about 98,000 distinct CDR3 sequences, approximately 11% of them singletons. V gave up 6 bases and J gave up 2 bases, with 17 bases separating them. The CDR3 has 14 residues. Per the germline V gene, CDR1 is DFQATT and CDR2 is SNEGSKA (reference sequence).

This chain links TRBV20-1 with TRBJ2-7; perhaps TRBD2 as D (6 bases). The sample was whole blood, taken in connection with sensitization to the hapten diphenylcyclopropenone (DPC). This TCR came from a woman aged 55-70 years with alopecia areata. Some clones in this sample may be carry-over from other donors' samples. In DNA, the CDR3 is TGCAGTGCCTCATGGACGGGAGTTCCCTACGAGCAGTACTTC. It codes for CSASWTGVPYEQYF.